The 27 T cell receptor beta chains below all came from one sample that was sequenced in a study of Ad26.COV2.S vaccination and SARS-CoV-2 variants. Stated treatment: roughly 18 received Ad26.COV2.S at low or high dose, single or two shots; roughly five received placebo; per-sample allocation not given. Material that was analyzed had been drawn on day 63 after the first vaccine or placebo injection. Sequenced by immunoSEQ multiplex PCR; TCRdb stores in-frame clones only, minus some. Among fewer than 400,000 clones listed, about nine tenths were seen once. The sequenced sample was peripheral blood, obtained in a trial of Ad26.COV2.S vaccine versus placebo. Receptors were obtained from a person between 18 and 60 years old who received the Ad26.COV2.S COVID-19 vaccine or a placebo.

The CDR3 region is CASSLRPGGWEKLFF. The CDR3 DNA follows: TGCGCCAGCAGCTTGCGACCAGGGGGGTGGGAAAAACTGTTTTTT. The chain has TRBV5-1 and TRBJ1-4, with 7 positions matching TRBD1. Germline V gives CDR1 SGHRS, CDR2 YFSETQ. The CDR3 spans 15 residues. Germline trimming cut 1 base from V and 8 bases from J; bases unmatched to any gene: 8.

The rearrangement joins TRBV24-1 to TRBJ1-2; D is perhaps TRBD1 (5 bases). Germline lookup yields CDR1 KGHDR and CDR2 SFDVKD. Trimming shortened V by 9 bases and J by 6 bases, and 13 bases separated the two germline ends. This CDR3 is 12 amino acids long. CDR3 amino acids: CATWGPIDGYTF. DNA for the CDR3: TGTGCCACCTGGGGACCCATCGATGGCTACACCTTC.

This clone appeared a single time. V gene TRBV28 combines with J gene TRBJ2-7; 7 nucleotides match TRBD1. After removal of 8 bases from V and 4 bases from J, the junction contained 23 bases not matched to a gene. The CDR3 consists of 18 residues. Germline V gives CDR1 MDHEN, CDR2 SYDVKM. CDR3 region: CASEFSPKVTGQSYEQYF. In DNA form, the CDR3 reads TGTGCCAGCGAATTTAGCCCAAAGGTCACGGGACAGAGTTACGAGCAGTACTTC.

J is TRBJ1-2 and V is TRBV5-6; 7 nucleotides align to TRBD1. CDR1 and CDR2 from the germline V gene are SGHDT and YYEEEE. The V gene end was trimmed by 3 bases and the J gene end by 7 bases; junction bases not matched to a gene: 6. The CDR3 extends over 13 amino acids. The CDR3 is CASSYRDRGGYTF. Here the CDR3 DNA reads TGTGCCAGCAGCTATCGGGACAGAGGTGGCTACACCTTC.

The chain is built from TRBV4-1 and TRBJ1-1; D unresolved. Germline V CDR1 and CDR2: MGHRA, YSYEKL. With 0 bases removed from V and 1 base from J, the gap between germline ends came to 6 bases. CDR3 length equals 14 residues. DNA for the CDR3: TGCGCCAGCAGCCAAGAAAGATGGAACACTGAAGCTTTCTTT. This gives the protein CASSQERWNTEAFF.

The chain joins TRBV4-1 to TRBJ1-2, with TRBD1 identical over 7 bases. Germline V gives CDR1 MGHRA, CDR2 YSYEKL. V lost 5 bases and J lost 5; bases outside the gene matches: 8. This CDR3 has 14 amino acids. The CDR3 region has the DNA TGCGCCAGCAGCGCCCAGGGGGGGGGTTATGGCTACACCTTC. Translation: CASSAQGGGYGYTF.

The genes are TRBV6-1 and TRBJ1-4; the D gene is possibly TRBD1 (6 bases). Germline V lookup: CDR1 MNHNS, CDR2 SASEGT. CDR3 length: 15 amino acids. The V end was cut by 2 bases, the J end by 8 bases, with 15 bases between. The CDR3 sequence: CASSETRGTGEKLFF. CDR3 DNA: TGTGCCAGCAGTGAAACCAGGGGCACTGGGGAAAAACTGTTTTTT.

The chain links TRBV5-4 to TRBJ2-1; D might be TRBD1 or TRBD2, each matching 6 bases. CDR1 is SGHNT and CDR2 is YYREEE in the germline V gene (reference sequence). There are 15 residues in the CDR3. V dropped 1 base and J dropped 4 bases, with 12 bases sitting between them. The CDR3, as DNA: TGTGCCAGCAGCTTGATAGGGGGGCCTTACAATGAGCAGTTCTTC. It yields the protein CASSLIGGPYNEQFF.

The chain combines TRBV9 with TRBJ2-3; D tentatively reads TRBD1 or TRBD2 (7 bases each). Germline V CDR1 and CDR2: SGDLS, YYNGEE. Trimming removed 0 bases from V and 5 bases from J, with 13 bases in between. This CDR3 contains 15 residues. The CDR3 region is CASSVAGGAGDTQYF. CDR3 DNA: TGTGCCAGCAGCGTAGCAGGGGGGGCAGGAGATACGCAGTATTTT. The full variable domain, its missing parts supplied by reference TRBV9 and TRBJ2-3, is DSGVTQTPKHLITATGQRVTLRCSPRSGDLSVYWYQQSLDQGLQFLIQYYNGEERAKGNILERFSAQQFPDLHSELNLSSLELGDSALYFCASSVAGGAGDTQYFGPGTRLTVL.

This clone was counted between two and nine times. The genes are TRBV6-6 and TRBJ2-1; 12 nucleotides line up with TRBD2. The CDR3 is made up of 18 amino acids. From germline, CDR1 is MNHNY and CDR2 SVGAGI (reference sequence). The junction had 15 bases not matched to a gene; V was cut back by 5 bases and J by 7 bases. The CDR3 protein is CASSRWAWTSGVMNEQFF. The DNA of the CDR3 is TGTGCCAGCAGTCGATGGGCTTGGACTAGCGGGGTGATGAATGAGCAGTTCTTC.

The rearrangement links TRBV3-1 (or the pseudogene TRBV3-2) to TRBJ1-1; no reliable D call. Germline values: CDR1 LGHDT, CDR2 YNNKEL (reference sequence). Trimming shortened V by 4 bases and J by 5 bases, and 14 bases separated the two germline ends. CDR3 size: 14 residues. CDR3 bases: TGTGCCAGCAGCCTCCACGTGAGACGGACTGAAGCTTTCTTT. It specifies CASSLHVRRTEAFF.

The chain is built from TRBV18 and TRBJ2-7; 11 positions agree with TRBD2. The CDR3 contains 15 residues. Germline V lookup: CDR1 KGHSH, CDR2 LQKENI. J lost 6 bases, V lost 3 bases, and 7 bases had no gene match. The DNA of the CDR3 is TGTGCCAGCTCACCCCTAGCGGGGGGCCCCTCCGAGCAGTACTTC. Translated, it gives CASSPLAGGPSEQYF.

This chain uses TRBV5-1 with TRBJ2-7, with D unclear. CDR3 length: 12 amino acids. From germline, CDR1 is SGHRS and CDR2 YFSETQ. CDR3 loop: CAQHLLGYEQYF. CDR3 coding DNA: TGCGCTCAGCACCTTTTGGGGTACGAGCAGTACTTC.

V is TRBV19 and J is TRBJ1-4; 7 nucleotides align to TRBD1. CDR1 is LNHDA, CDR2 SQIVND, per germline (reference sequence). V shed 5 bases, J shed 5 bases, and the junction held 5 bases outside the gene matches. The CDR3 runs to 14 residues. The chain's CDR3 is CASSSLGGNEKLFF. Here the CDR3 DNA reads TGTGCCAGTAGTTCTCTAGGGGGCAATGAAAAACTGTTTTTT.

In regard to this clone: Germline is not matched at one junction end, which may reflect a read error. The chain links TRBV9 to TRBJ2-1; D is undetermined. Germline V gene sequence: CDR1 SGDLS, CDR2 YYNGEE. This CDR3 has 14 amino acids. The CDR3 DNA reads TGTGCCGGCAGCGTAATTTCCTCCTACAATGAGCAGTTCTTC. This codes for CAGSVISSYNEQFF.

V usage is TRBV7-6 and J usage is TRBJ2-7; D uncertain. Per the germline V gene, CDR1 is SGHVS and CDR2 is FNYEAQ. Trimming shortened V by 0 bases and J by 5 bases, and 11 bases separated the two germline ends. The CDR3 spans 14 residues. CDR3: CASSLALIGDEQYF. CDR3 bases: TGTGCCAGCAGCTTAGCGTTAATTGGGGACGAGCAGTACTTC.

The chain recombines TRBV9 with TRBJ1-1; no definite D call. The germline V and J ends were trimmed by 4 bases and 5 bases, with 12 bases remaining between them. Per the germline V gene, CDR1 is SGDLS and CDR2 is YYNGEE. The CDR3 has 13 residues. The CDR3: CASSPGVTTEAFF. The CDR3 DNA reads TGTGCCAGCAGCCCCGGGGTGACGACTGAAGCTTTCTTT.

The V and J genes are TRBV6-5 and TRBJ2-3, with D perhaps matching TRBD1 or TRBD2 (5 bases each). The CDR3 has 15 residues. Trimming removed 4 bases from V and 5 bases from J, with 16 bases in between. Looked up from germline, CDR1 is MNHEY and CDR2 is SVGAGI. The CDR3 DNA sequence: TGTGCCAGCAGTTTTCGGGACGGGGCCGTAGATACGCAGTATTTT. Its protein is CASSFRDGAVDTQYF.

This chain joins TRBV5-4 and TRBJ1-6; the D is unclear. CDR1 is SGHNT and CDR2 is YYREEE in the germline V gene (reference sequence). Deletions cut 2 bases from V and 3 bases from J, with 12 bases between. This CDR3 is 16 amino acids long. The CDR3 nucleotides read TGTGCCAGCAGCTTATATAAGGGAATCTATAATTCACCCCTCCACTTT. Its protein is CASSLYKGIYNSPLHF. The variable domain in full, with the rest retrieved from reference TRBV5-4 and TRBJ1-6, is ETGVTQSPTHLIKTRGQQVTLRCSSQSGHNTVSWYQQALGQGPQFIFQYYREEENGRGNFPPRFSGLQFPNYSSELNVNALELDDSALYLCASSLYKGIYNSPLHFGNGTRLTVT.

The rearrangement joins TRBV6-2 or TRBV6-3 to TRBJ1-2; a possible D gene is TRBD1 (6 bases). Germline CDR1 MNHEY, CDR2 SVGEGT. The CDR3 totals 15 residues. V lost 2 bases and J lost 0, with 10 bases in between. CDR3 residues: CASSYGAGANYGYTF. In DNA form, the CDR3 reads TGTGCCAGCAGTTACGGCGCAGGGGCTAACTATGGCTACACCTTC.

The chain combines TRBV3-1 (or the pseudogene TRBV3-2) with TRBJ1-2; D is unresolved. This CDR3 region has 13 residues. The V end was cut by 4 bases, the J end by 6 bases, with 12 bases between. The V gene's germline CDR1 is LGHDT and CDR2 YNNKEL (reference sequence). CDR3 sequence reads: CASSLGKRHGYTF. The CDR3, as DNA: TGTGCCAGCAGCCTCGGCAAGAGGCATGGCTACACCTTC.

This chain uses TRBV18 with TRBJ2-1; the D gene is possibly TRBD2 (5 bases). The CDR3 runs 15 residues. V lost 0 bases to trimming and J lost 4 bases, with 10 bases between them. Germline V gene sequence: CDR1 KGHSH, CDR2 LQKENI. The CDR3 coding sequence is TGTGCCAGCTCACCACCGAGCGGTGGGTACAATGAGCAGTTCTTC. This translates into CASSPPSGGYNEQFF.

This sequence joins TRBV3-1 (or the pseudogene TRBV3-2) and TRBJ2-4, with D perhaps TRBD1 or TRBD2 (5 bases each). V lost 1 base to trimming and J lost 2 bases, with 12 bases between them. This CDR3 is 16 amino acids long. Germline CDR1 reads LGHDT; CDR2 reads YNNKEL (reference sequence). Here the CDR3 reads CASSQGVLGPKNIQYF. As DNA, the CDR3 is TGTGCCAGCAGCCAAGGGGTCTTGGGACCCAAAAACATTCAGTACTTC.

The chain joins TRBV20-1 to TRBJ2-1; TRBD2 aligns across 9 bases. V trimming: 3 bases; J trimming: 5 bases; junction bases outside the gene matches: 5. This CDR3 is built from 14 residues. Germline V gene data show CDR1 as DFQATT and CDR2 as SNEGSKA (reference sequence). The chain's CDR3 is CSASRLAADNEQFF. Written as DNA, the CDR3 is TGCAGTGCTAGTAGACTAGCGGCTGACAATGAGCAGTTCTTC.

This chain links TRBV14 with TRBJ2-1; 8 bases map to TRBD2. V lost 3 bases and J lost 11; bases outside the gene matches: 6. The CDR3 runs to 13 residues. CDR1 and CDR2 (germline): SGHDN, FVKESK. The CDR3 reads CASSHPGGDKQFF. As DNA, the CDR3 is TGTGCCAGCAGCCACCCGGGGGGGGATAAGCAGTTCTTC.

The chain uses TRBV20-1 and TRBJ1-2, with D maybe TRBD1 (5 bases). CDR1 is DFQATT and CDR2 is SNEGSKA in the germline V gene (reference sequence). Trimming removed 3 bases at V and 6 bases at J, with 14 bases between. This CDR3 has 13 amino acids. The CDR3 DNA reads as TGCAGTGCTAGTCAGGGTACGGGGAATGGCTACACCTTC. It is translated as CSASQGTGNGYTF.

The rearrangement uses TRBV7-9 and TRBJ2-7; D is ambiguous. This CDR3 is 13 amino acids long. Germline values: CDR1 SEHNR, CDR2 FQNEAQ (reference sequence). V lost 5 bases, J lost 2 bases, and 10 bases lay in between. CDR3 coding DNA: TGTGCCAGCAGCCGGACGGGTACCTACGAGCAGTACTTC. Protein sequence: CASSRTGTYEQYF.